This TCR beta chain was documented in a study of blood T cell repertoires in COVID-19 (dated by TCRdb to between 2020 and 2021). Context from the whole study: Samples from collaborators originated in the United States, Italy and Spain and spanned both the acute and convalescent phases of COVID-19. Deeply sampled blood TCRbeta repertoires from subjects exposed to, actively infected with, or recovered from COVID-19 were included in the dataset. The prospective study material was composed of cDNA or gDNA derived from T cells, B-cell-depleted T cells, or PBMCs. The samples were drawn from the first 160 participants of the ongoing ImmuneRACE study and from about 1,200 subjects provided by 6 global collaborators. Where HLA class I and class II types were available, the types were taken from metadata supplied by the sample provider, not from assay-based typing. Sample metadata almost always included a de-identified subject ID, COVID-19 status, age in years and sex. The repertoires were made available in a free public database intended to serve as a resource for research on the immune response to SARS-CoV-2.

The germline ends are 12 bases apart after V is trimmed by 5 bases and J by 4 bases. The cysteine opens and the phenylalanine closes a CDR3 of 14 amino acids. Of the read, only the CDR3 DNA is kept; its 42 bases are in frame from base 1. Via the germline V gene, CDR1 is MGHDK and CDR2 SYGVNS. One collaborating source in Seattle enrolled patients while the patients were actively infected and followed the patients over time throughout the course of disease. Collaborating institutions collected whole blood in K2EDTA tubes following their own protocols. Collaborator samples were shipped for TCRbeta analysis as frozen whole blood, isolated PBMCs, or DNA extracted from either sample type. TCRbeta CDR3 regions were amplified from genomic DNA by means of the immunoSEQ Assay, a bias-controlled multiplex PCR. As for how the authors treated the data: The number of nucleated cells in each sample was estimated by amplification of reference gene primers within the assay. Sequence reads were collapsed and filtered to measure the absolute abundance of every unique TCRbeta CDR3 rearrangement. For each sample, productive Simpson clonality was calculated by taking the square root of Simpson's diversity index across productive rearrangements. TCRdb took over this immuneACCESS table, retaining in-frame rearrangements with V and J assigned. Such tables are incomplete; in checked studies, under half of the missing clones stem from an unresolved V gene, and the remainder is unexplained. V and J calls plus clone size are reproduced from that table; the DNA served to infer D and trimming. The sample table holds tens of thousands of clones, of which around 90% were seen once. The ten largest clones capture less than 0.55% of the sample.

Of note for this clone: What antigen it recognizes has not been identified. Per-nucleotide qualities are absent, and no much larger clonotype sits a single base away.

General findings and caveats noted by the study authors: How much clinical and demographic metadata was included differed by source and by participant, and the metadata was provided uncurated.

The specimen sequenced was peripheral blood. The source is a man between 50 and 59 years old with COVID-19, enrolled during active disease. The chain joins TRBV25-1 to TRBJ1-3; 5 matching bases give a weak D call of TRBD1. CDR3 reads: CASSFGGRGNTIYF. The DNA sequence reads TGTGCCAGCAGTTTCGGGGGAAGGGGAAACACCATATATTTT.